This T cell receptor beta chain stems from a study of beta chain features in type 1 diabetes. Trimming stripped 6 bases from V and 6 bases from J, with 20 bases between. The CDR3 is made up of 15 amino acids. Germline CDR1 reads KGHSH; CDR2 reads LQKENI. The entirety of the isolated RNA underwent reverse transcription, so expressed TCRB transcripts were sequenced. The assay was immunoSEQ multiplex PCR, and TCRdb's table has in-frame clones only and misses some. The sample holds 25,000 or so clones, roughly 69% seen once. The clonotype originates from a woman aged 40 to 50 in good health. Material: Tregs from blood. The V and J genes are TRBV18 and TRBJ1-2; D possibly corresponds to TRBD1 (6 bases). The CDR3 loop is CASSFGTQSDNGYTF. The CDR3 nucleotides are TGTGCCAGCTCGTTCGGGACACAATCAGACAATGGCTACACCTTC.